The 15 T cell receptor beta chains reported below all come from one sample, sequenced in a study of vaccination and CD4 T cells after COVID-19. Treatment given: roughly 11-day PBMC culture with coronavirus spike peptide pools or control peptides (ViraFEST assay). Their cognate antigens are unknown. Oncomine TCR Beta short-read sequencing was applied to DNA from cultured CD4+ T cells. TCRdb processed the PCR reads anew with MiXCR; each CDR3 protein has one entry. The repertoire has approximately 19,000 distinct CDR3 sequences, roughly 50% of them found once; the top ten carry 2% to 3%. Here the sequenced sample was CD4+ T cells from blood, cultured in vitro, taken after SARS-CoV-2 vaccination. The receptors originated from a human donor who had recovered from COVID-19.

This clonotype was observed a few times. The chain has TRBV6-1 and TRBJ1-5, with no clear D. CDR1 and CDR2 from the germline V gene are MNHNS and SASEGT. The CDR3 contains 15 residues. The V end lost 0 bases, the J end lost 0 bases, and 6 bases lay between the germline ends. CDR3 sequence (DNA): TGTGCCAGCAGTGAAGCGCGCGTTAGCAATCAGCCCCAGCATTTT. It specifies CASSEARVSNQPQHF.

This clonotype was found a few times. This sequence joins TRBV7-9 and TRBJ1-1; no firm D call. Trimming took 1 base from V and 1 from J, leaving 4 bases between them. CDR1 is SEHNR and CDR2 is FQNEAQ in the germline V gene (reference sequence). CDR3 length: 13 amino acids. The CDR3 sequence is CASSLGQNTEAFF. The CDR3 DNA is TGTGCCAGCAGCTTAGGCCAGAACACTGAAGCTTTCTTT.

The CDR3 bases are TGTGCCAGCAGCTACAGACAGGGGCTCTATGGCTACACCTTC. It specifies CASSYRQGLYGYTF. This chain joins TRBV5-6 and TRBJ1-2; 8 bases map to TRBD1. V trimming: 3 bases; J trimming: 4 bases; junction bases outside the gene matches: 5. Germline V gene lookup returns CDR1 SGHDT and CDR2 YYEEEE. The CDR3 spans 14 residues. The full variable domain, its missing parts supplied by reference TRBV5-6 and TRBJ1-2, is DAGVTQSPTHLIKTRGQQVTLRCSPKSGHDTVSWYQQALGQGPQFIFQYYEEEERQRGNFPDRFSGHQFPNYSSELNVNALLLGDSALYLCASSYRQGLYGYTFGSGTRLTVV.

The chain combines TRBV12-3 or TRBV12-4 with TRBJ2-1, with D unclear. This CDR3 contains 13 residues. V dropped 5 bases and J dropped 1 base, with 6 bases sitting between them. The CDR3, as DNA: TGTGCCAGCAGTCTTTCATCCTACAATGAGCAGTTCTTC. Protein: CASSLSSYNEQFF.

The chain combines TRBV24-1 with TRBJ2-7; D is uncertain. Trimming removed 2 bases at V and 2 bases at J, with 9 bases between. The CDR3 sequence is 14 residues long. Germline CDR1 KGHDR, CDR2 SFDVKD. This chain's CDR3 is CATSDSAGTYEQYF. The CDR3 bases are TGTGCCACCAGTGATTCGGCCGGCACCTACGAGCAGTACTTC.

This chain joins TRBV12-3 or TRBV12-4 and TRBJ1-6; D gene unclear. This CDR3 is 12 amino acids long. Trimming pared 1 base from V and 15 bases from J, leaving 10 bases between. Here the CDR3 DNA reads TGTGCCAGCAGTTTAGTTGCCGCGCGCCTCCACTTT. It specifies CASSLVAARLHF.

The chain employs TRBV11-3 and TRBJ2-3; D gene uncertain. Trimming removed 5 bases at V and 2 bases at J, with 14 bases between. CDR1 is SGHNT and CDR2 is YENEEA in the germline V gene. The CDR3 totals 15 residues. CDR3 DNA sequence: TGTGCCAGCAGCCCCGGCCTCACCCTCACAGATACGCAGTATTTT. It specifies CASSPGLTLTDTQYF.

This clonotype was seen just once. The chain joins TRBV7-2 to TRBJ2-1, with TRBD2 matching 8 bases. The CDR3 consists of 17 residues. J was trimmed by 4 bases and V by 5 bases; bases with no gene match: 13. Germline CDR1 SGHTA, CDR2 FQGNSA. The CDR3 bases are TGTGCCAGCAGCCCTCAAAGCGGGGGCCCACCTTACAATGAGCAGTTCTTC. Translation gives CASSPQSGGPPYNEQFF.

This clonotype was seen a few times. V is TRBV6-1 and J is TRBJ2-3; a weak D match, TRBD2 (5 bases). Trimming left V 6 bases short and J 5 bases short, with 18 bases between. CDR1 is MNHNS, CDR2 SASEGT, per germline. The CDR3 contains 15 residues. The CDR3 protein is CASRREPGLVDTQYF. DNA for the CDR3: TGTGCCAGCAGAAGGGAGCCAGGATTAGTAGATACGCAGTATTTT.

The genes are TRBV20-1 and TRBJ2-2, with 10 bases that match TRBD2. This CDR3 is 16 amino acids long. From germline, CDR1 is DFQATT and CDR2 SNEGSKA (reference sequence). The junction had 2 bases not matched to a gene; V was cut back by 0 bases and J by 1 base. CDR3 in amino acids: CSARDGLAENTGELFF. The CDR3 region has the DNA TGCAGTGCTAGAGATGGACTAGCGGAGAACACCGGGGAGCTGTTTTTT.

The CDR3 coding sequence is TGTGCCAGCAGTATAGGAATCAGGTCAGGGTGGTACTTC. Protein product: CASSIGIRSGWYF. The chain recombines TRBV6-1 with TRBJ2-7; possible D gene TRBD1, 5 bases. Germline V lookup: CDR1 MNHNS, CDR2 SASEGT. Trimming left V 5 bases short and J 12 bases short, with 20 bases between. CDR3 length equals 13 residues.

This clonotype was counted a few times. The V and J genes are TRBV11-3 and TRBJ2-1; TRBD2 agrees at 9 bases. This CDR3 is built from 17 residues. CDR1 and CDR2 (germline): SGHNT, YENEEA. The ends lost 1 base at V and 2 bases at J; junction bases unmatched: 6. The CDR3: CASSLGSSGGPYNEQFF. The CDR3 DNA follows: TGTGCCAGCAGCTTAGGATCCAGCGGGGGGCCCTACAATGAGCAGTTCTTC.

The V call is TRBV5-4, the J call TRBJ1-1, with D perhaps TRBD1 (5 bases). In germline, CDR1 is SGHNT, CDR2 YYREEE (reference sequence). The length of the CDR3 is 16 residues. Between the trimmed V and J ends, which lost 0 bases and 3 bases, there was a span of 15 bases. CDR3 sequence (DNA): TGTGCCAGCAGCTTGGTTAGGGGAGTAGTGGACACTGAAGCTTTCTTT. Translating gives CASSLVRGVVDTEAFF.

This clonotype has just one count. The chain links TRBV19 to TRBJ1-5, with 10 bases aligning to TRBD1. With V trimmed by 3 bases and J by 6 bases, 8 bases remained unmatched. Germline CDR1 is LNHDA and CDR2 is SQIVND (reference sequence). The CDR3 extends over 16 amino acids. The CDR3 DNA sequence: TGTGCCAGTAGTATCCCGACAGGGGGCGCCGGTCAGCCCCAGCATTTT. It is translated as CASSIPTGGAGQPQHF.

The chain links TRBV7-9 to TRBJ1-3; D ambiguous. V lost 3 bases and J 1 base, leaving 16 bases between the germline ends. The germline V gene has CDR1 SEHNR and CDR2 FQNEAQ (reference sequence). CDR3 length: 17 amino acids. The CDR3 DNA reads as TGTGCCAGCAGCTTCAGGTCGAGTGCTATATCTGGAAACACCATATATTTT. Translating it yields CASSFRSSAISGNTIYF.